Here is one TCR beta chain with its context. What this receptor recognizes is not known. There are no base qualities to consult, and no much larger clone falls within one base. Interpreted using the paper, the time point label stands for: after hematopoietic stem cell transplant. PRAID featured prominent immunodeficiency alongside autoinflammation. T-cell subsets (conventional T cells, CD8+ T cells, regulatory T cells, T follicular helper cells) were sorted before TRB sequencing. The data were obtained in a study of stem cell transplantation in POMP-related autoinflammatory disease listed by TCRdb under 2021. Background on the whole study: The study hypothesized that defective thymoproteasomes impair MHC class I-dependent CD8+ T-cell differentiation and positive selection, skewing the TRB repertoire. Before transplant, patients showed CD4+ naive T-cell skewing, low CD8+ T-cell proportions, and reduced T-cell cytokine secretion. Through one year post-transplant, neutrophils and platelets showed 100% donor engraftment on DNA chimerism analysis. High-throughput TRB sequencing assessed how POMP deficiency affects T-cell receptor beta repertoire diversity and CDR3 characteristics. The full study reports these points: The number of unique TRB V-J gene pairings was restricted in PRAID patients. PRAID patients trended toward lower TRB diversity and higher clonality across all analyzed T-cell subsets. In PRAID patients, the trend toward increased clonality and lower diversity reached statistical significance only for regulatory T cells.

Library generation was performed with the immunoSEQ multiplex PCR assay. For the original study's pipeline: Repertoire diversity was quantified with Shannon entropy, accounting for clonal size distribution. The Gini-Simpson index (Simpson_1-D) was used to measure inequality of clonotype distribution. TCRdb limited this immuneACCESS table to in-frame rearrangements with V and J called. A share of clones is missing; checked studies link under half to unresolved V genes, and the rest is unexplained. V and J calls plus clone size are reproduced from that table; the DNA served to infer D and trimming. This sample has some 70,000 clones in its table, and approximately 91% of those were observed once. The leading ten clones occupy around 0.72% of the sample. Counted from cysteine to phenylalanine, this CDR3 has 14 amino acids. The only DNA kept is the CDR3, 42 bases in frame from the first base. CDR1 and CDR2, looked up from the germline V gene, are SGHTA and FQGTGA. V is pared back by 0 bases and J by 4 bases, with 8 bases lying between the germline termini.

The chain is assembled from TRBV7-3 and TRBJ2-3; the D element could tentatively be TRBD1 or TRBD2, as 5 bases agree for each. The material sequenced was CD4+ T cells from PBMCs, taken after stem cell transplantation. This TCR came from a human patient with POMP-related autoinflammation and immune dysregulation (PRAID). Following a transplant, a fraction of the T cells may be traceable to the graft donor. The sequenced DNA is TGTGCCAGCAGCTTAACTGGGGGTGCAGATACGCAGTATTTT. Its product reads: CASSLTGGADTQYF.